This T cell receptor (beta chain) was found in a study of blood T cells in healthy people across ages. It was with a sample-barcoded 5' primer and a J-beta primer mix that a second PCR of about 6 to 12 cycles was run. MiXCR, applied by TCRdb to the 5' RACE reads, yields one record per CDR3 protein. The data show some 920,000 distinct CDR3 sequences, 51% seen once. V was shortened by 3 bases and J by 9 bases, with 17 bases between the two germline ends. The germline CDR1 and CDR2 sequences are GTSNPN and SVGIG (reference sequence). The CDR3 sequence is 13 residues long. This TCR was recovered from a woman aged 60-75 years in good health. The gene calls are TRBV30 and TRBJ2-5; D tentatively fits TRBD1 or TRBD2 (5 bases each). Sequencing used blood. CDR3 sequence reads: CAWRGTRGEPQYF. As DNA, the CDR3 is TGTGCCTGGAGGGGGACGCGTGGGGAGCCCCAGTACTTC.